Below, 2 T cell receptor beta chains from the same sample are listed, as sequenced in a study of CXCR3-negative and CXCR3-positive naive CD8 T cells. General study findings and limits: CXCR3-positive naive cells had more hydrophobic TRB CDR3s than CXCR3-negative naive cells.

UMI-tagged TRB cDNA libraries were built via 5' RACE. With the 5' RACE reads reprocessed, TCRdb shows one record per CDR3 protein and no DNA. The sample includes approximately 100,000 distinct CDR3 sequences. Their antigens are not known. Source material: naive CXCR3+ CD8+ T cells from blood. Subset noted: CD45RO-CCR7+CD27+CD95- naive CD8+ T cells expressing CXCR3 (TNR3+). The receptors derive from a human donor in good health. Some clones in this sample may be carry-over from other donors' samples.

The rearrangement links TRBV7-8 to TRBJ1-2. Per the germline V gene, CDR1 is SGHVS and CDR2 is FQNEAQ. The CDR3 is 15 residues long. The CDR3 is CASDTLQADSHGYTF.

The gene calls are TRBV15 and TRBJ2-2; TCRdb's D call, TRBD1, is unchecked because there is no DNA. The CDR3 is 15 residues long. Germline assignment: CDR1 LNHNV and CDR2 YYDKDF (reference sequence). CDR3 amino acids: CATSAGQTNTGELFF.